This T cell receptor (beta chain) was obtained from a study of CD8+CD57+ T cells in acquired aplastic anemia (dated by TCRdb to about 2018). About the study as a whole: DNA extracted from sorted CD4+ and CD8+ cells had a mean of around 3 ug, with a range of about 0.18 to 27.4 ug. Healthy donor samples averaged roughly 9.9 million reads for CD4+ and 11 million to 14 million for CD8+ cells. Study-wide findings and limitations: Some 30 CD8+ CDR3 sequences were found to be shared between patients and controls, but these sequences appeared to be highly expressed in patients and within the immunodominant clones of the patients. CD8+ Simpson's diversity did not differ significantly between patients and healthy controls (P=0.060).

The study deep-sequenced TCR repertoires of sorted CD4+ and CD8+ blood T cells from severe aplastic anemia patients and healthy subjects. Ficoll-Paque density gradient centrifugation was used to isolate peripheral blood mononuclear cells. CD4+ and CD8+ T cells were sorted by FACS or magnetic beads before DNA extraction. For this chain, trimming is 5 bases at the V end and 7 bases at the J end, and the number of junction bases without a gene match is 8. CDR1 and CDR2 are drawn from the germline V gene (reference sequence): LNHDA, SQIVND. From the cysteine through the phenylalanine, the CDR3 covers 14 amino acids. The retained sequence is limited to the CDR3, 42 bases, with the frame set at the first base. Profiling of TCR beta VDJ combinations and CDR3 sequences used genomic DNA as the template. An Illumina HiSeq 2000 was used for TCR repertoire sequencing. The study's processing was this. TRBV/TRBJ rearrangement plots, CDR3 size and DJ length profiles, and Simpson's diversity index were used to assess repertoires. The most abundant DNA sequence in the deep sequencing data was taken as the immunodominant clone. CDR3 amino acid sequences were checked for sharing between subjects and were compared against published repertoires and the VDJdb database. The public reads were reprocessed in TCRdb via fastp at Q25 and MiXCR, keeping in-frame beta chains. Entries are consolidated by CDR3 protein sequence, retaining the most common genes and DNA. The V and J calls and clone size are TCRdb's, not the authors'. This sample gives some 410,000 distinct CDR3 sequences in total; 55% to 70% of them show up just once. Less than 4% of the sample lies in the top ten.

A note on this clonotype: What antigen it recognizes has not been identified. Within one base of it there is no much larger clone, and no base qualities were kept.

Sequenced input: sorted CD4+, CD8+, or CD8+CD57+ T cells (not recorded which) from PBMCs. Recombination connected TRBV19 to TRBJ1-1; 9 middle bases align to TRBD1. The receptor comes from a human donor in good health, serving as a control. The CDR3 region: CASSQGTGSLEAFF. The nucleotide sequence is given as TGTGCCAGTAGTCAGGGGACAGGGTCTCTTGAAGCTTTCTTT. With all but the CDR3 taken from the reference TRBV19 and TRBJ1-1 genes, the full variable domain is: DGGITQSPKYLFRKEGQNVTLSCEQNLNHDAMYWYRQDPGQGLRLIYYSQIVNDFQKGDIAEGYSVSREKKESFPLTVTSAQKNPTAFYLCASSQGTGSLEAFFGQGTRLTVV.